This TCR beta chain was recovered during a study of low-dose radiotherapy and immunotherapy resistance in tumors. Study context: Covering alpha and beta chains, TRAV- and TRBV-specific primers were used for the first-strand cDNA.

Sample time point: after trial treatment. The sample's treatment: LDRT plus nivolumab, ipilimumab, low-dose cyclophosphamide and aspirin (RACIN trial). The germline gives CDR1 DFQATT, CDR2 SNEGSKA (reference sequence). J lost 7 bases, V lost 3 bases, and 11 bases had no gene match. The CDR3 is 17 residues long. With a V-primer adapter and a constant-region primer, TCRs were amplified for roughly 20 PCR cycles. MiXCR, applied by TCRdb to the reads, yields one record per CDR3 protein. Here the sample spans some 52,000 distinct CDR3 sequences, 33% being singletons. The sample was PBMCs, taken after low-dose radiotherapy plus immunotherapy. The sequence was collected from a male donor with rectosigmoid adenocarcinoma. The chain uses TRBV20-1 and TRBJ2-1; 14 bases agree with TRBD2. The CDR3 is CSASSDRGLAGVNEQFF. CDR3 DNA sequence: TGCAGTGCTAGTTCGGACAGGGGACTAGCGGGAGTAAATGAGCAGTTCTTC.